One and the same sample provided the 23 T cell receptor beta chains below, sequenced in a study of cytomegalovirus exposure and HLA in healthy donors. PCR involved 60 Vbeta and 13 Jbeta primers. Measured with immunoSEQ multiplex PCR; TCRdb has only the in-frame clones, and not every one. This table holds roughly 160,000 clones, around 68% found once. Sequencing input: PBMCs. The source of these receptors is a girl under 18 in good health and CMV-seronegative.

The V gene is TRBV2, the J gene TRBJ1-6; unclear D gene. This CDR3 has 16 amino acids. CDR1 and CDR2 from the germline V gene are SNHLY and FYNNEI. Trimming stripped 6 bases from V and 7 bases from J, with 19 bases between. CDR3 coding DNA: TGTGCCAGCAGCCCACGAATTCGGGTTCTGAATTCACCCCTCCACTTT. Translated: CASSPRIRVLNSPLHF.

The genes are TRBV6-1 and TRBJ1-1; 9 nucleotides line up with TRBD1. This CDR3 is 14 amino acids long. With V trimmed by 4 bases and J by 3 bases, 3 bases remained unmatched. CDR1 and CDR2 from the germline V gene are MNHNS and SASEGT. CDR3 in amino acids: CASSAGQGDTEAFF. The CDR3 region has the DNA TGTGCCAGCAGTGCGGGACAGGGAGACACTGAAGCTTTCTTT.

The rearrangement links TRBV5-4 to TRBJ2-7; 9 bases are a match to TRBD1. The V gene end was trimmed by 4 bases and the J gene end by 3 bases; junction bases not matched to a gene: 5. CDR1 SGHNT and CDR2 YYREEE come from the germline V gene (reference sequence). This CDR3 is 14 amino acids long. CDR3 bases: TGTGCCAGCAGCGTGGGACAGGGTCGCTACGAGCAGTACTTC. Translating gives CASSVGQGRYEQYF.

The rearrangement joins TRBV28 to TRBJ1-2, with 9 positions matching TRBD1. This CDR3 contains 13 residues. J lost 6 bases, V lost 6 bases, and 5 bases had no gene match. CDR1 is MDHEN, CDR2 SYDVKM, per germline. CDR3 region: CASRPQGADGYTF. In DNA, the CDR3 is TGTGCCAGCAGGCCACAGGGGGCGGATGGCTACACCTTC.

The chain links TRBV2 to TRBJ1-3, with D unresolved. The length of the CDR3 is 12 residues. V was pared by 2 bases and J by 8 bases, with 7 bases between. The germline gives CDR1 SNHLY, CDR2 FYNNEI. The CDR3 loop is CASSEPRDTIYF. CDR3 bases: TGTGCCAGCAGTGAACCGAGGGACACCATATATTTT.

The gene calls are TRBV5-1 and TRBJ2-2, with a weak D call TRBD2 (5 bases). CDR1 SGHRS and CDR2 YFSETQ come from the germline V gene. The length of the CDR3 is 14 residues. Trimming stripped 10 bases from V and 4 bases from J, with 17 bases between. The CDR3 region is CASRGSDSTGELFF. The CDR3 region has the DNA TGCGCCTCTCGAGGGTCAGATTCCACCGGGGAGCTGTTTTTT.

The CDR3 bases are TGTGCCAGCAGCTTGAACTTGGGCGTGCAAGGCGAGCAGTACTTC. It translates to CASSLNLGVQGEQYF. The chain recombines TRBV5-4 with TRBJ2-7; D is unresolved. This CDR3 region has 15 residues. In germline, CDR1 is SGHNT, CDR2 YYREEE (reference sequence). The ends were cut back, 1 base at V and 6 bases at J, with 17 bases in the middle.

This rearrangement joins TRBV12-2 to TRBJ2-1; no check of the table's D call, TRBD2, against the DNA was made. TRBV12-2 counts as a pseudogene. The CDR3 is 17 amino acids. The CDR3 coding sequence is TGTGCAAGTCGCTCAAACCCGCGGGGGACGATCTACAATGAGCAGTTCTTC. It specifies CASRSNPRGTIYNEQFF.

The V call is TRBV15, the J call TRBJ1-4; D might be TRBD1 (5 bases). The CDR3 sequence is 16 residues long. Trimming shortened V by 3 bases and J by 7 bases, and 18 bases separated the two germline ends. CDR1 and CDR2 (germline): LNHNV, YYDKDF (reference sequence). CDR3 nucleotide sequence: TGTGCCACCAGCAGCTCGGCGGGGGTTTCAGGTGAAAAACTGTTTTTT. It specifies CATSSSAGVSGEKLFF.

A single count supports this clone. The rearrangement links TRBV4-1 to TRBJ2-1; 15 nucleotides match TRBD2. V shed 2 bases and J 15 bases; nucleotides not matched to a gene: 11. Germline-derived CDR1 and CDR2 are MGHRA and YSYEKL. This CDR3 is built from 16 residues. CDR3 amino acids: CASSQTLGLAGGHRFF. DNA of the CDR3: TGCGCCAGCAGCCAAACCCTCGGACTAGCGGGGGGGCATCGGTTCTTC.

The chain uses TRBV19 and TRBJ1-1; no reliable D call. Trimming left V 7 bases short and J 4 bases short, with 7 bases between. Germline V gives CDR1 LNHDA, CDR2 SQIVND (reference sequence). This CDR3 is 11 amino acids long. CDR3 in DNA: TGTGCCAGTAATCACTTCACTGAAGCTTTCTTT. It is translated as CASNHFTEAFF.

V and J are TRBV29-1 and TRBJ2-2, with 8 positions matching TRBD2. Unmatched junction bases numbered 2, after V lost 4 bases and J lost 1 base. Per germline, CDR1 SQVTM and CDR2 ANQGSEA. This CDR3 is 14 amino acids long. The CDR3 is CSVGLAGNTGELFF. The CDR3 DNA follows: TGCAGCGTTGGGCTAGCGGGGAACACCGGGGAGCTGTTTTTT.

J is TRBJ1-2 and V is TRBV12-5; the match to TRBD1 covers 7 bases. In germline, CDR1 is LGHNT, CDR2 FRNRAP. The CDR3 length is 15 residues. Trimming at V came to 6 bases and at J to 2 bases, leaving 9 bases not matched to a gene. This CDR3 reads CASGDGTAPNYGYTF. Here the CDR3 DNA reads TGTGCTAGTGGAGACGGGACAGCCCCGAACTATGGCTACACCTTC.

The chain is built from TRBV4-1 and TRBJ1-1, with no clear D. The CDR3 consists of 12 residues. CDR1 is MGHRA and CDR2 is YSYEKL in the germline V gene. V lost 8 bases and J 0 bases, leaving 7 bases between the germline ends. The CDR3 sequence: CASSGVNTEAFF. CDR3 DNA: TGCGCCAGCTCCGGGGTGAACACTGAAGCTTTCTTT.

This clone came up a few times. The chain joins TRBV4-2 to TRBJ1-5; 11 positions agree with TRBD1. J was trimmed by 1 base and V by 4 bases; bases with no gene match: 6. Germline V gene lookup returns CDR1 LGHNA and CDR2 YNFKEQ. CDR3 length: 17 amino acids. This chain's CDR3 is CASSRGQGEDSNQPQHF. The CDR3 DNA is TGTGCCAGCAGCCGGGGACAGGGGGAAGACAGCAATCAGCCCCAGCATTTT.

A single count supports this clone. The CDR3 coding sequence is TGTGCCAGCCTTACTTTAGCGGGGGCGCGCGGCTACACCTTC. This gives the protein CASLTLAGARGYTF. The V gene is TRBV6-1, the J gene TRBJ1-2; possible D gene TRBD1, 6 bases. V lost 8 bases to trimming and J lost 8 bases, with 21 bases between them. The CDR3 loop spans 14 amino acids. CDR1 and CDR2 from the germline V gene are MNHNS and SASEGT.

The chain joins TRBV9 to TRBJ1-2; possible D gene TRBD1, 5 bases. The germline V and J ends were trimmed by 4 bases and 6 bases, with 13 bases remaining between them. Germline loops: CDR1 SGDLS, CDR2 YYNGEE. This CDR3 has 13 amino acids. The CDR3 DNA follows: TGTGCCAGCAGCCTAGGACATGCCGATGGCTACACCTTC. Protein: CASSLGHADGYTF.

The chain recombines TRBV28 with TRBJ2-4; weak D call: TRBD1 (7 bases). Germline CDR1 reads MDHEN; CDR2 reads SYDVKM. This CDR3 contains 15 residues. The V and J ends lost 2 bases and 8 bases respectively, with 16 bases between them. The CDR3, as DNA: TGTGCCAGCAGTTTAAGCAGGGGGGTAACGGACATTCAGTACTTC. Translating gives CASSLSRGVTDIQYF.

This chain links TRBV11-2 with TRBJ2-5, with TRBD2 matching 8 bases. V was clipped by 0 bases and J by 2 bases; unmatched bases: 5. Germline CDR1 reads SGHAT; CDR2 reads FQNNGV. CDR3 length: 16 amino acids. CDR3 bases: TGTGCCAGCAGCTTAGATCCCCGGGGGGGACAAGAGACCCAGTACTTC. Translating it yields CASSLDPRGGQETQYF.

This clone has more than one count but fewer than ten. CDR3 in amino acids: CASSIQWGNTIYF. CDR3 DNA: TGTGCCAGCAGTATACAGTGGGGAAACACCATATATTTT. V and J are TRBV6-6 and TRBJ1-3; D gene uncertain. Germline CDR1 and CDR2: MNHNY and SVGAGI (reference sequence). The CDR3 extends over 13 amino acids. The V and J ends lost 5 bases and 4 bases respectively, with 9 bases between them.

The chain employs TRBV27 and TRBJ2-1; D unresolved. The V end lost 6 bases, the J end lost 8 bases, and 8 bases lay between the germline ends. This CDR3 comprises 11 residues. Germline V gene lookup returns CDR1 MNHEY and CDR2 SMNVEV (reference sequence). CDR3 in DNA: TGTGCCAGCAGCCGGTACGATGAGCAGTTCTTC. Translating it yields CASSRYDEQFF.

The V call is TRBV2, the J call TRBJ1-3; the match to TRBD1 covers 7 bases. The germline V gene encodes CDR1 SNHLY and CDR2 FYNNEI. This CDR3 contains 14 residues. V trimming: 10 bases; J trimming: 4 bases; junction bases outside the gene matches: 10. The CDR3 protein is CATQQGMGGNTIYF. Here the CDR3 DNA reads TGTGCCACACAACAGGGGATGGGAGGAAACACCATATATTTT.

V usage is TRBV6-1 and J usage is TRBJ1-4; D is unresolved. This CDR3 is built from 14 residues. V shed 6 bases and J shed 4 bases, with 12 bases lying between them. Germline CDR1 is MNHNS and CDR2 is SASEGT. The CDR3: CASSLSQNNEKLFF. In DNA, the CDR3 is TGTGCCAGCAGCCTTTCGCAGAATAATGAAAAACTGTTTTTT.